This T cell receptor beta chain appears in the sequencing data of a study of T cells in Graves' hyperthyroidism and ophthalmopathy. Researchers amplified the TCR beta CDR3 regions from RNA transcripts. HTBI primers drove first-round RT-PCR of the TCR CDR3. TCRdb reprocessed the multiplex PCR reads with MiXCR, giving one entry per CDR3 protein. The sample records more than 250,000 distinct CDR3 sequences, about 16% being singletons. V lost 5 bases, J lost 4 bases, and 8 bases stayed unmatched. This CDR3 contains 16 residues. Germline V gives CDR1 SEHNR, CDR2 FQNEAQ (reference sequence). General study points: Ophthalmopathy was predicted by the model a median of around 5.9 months ahead of onset. Blood held most thyroid clonotypes expanded above 0.001 frequency.

Not enrolled were patients with uncontrolled infection, other autoimmune disease, pregnancy or lactation. Fresh peripheral blood, under 13 ml, was the source of the PBMCs. This clonotype appeared many times. Its antigen is undetermined. The gene calls are TRBV7-9 and TRBJ2-1; 10 nucleotides match TRBD2. This clonotype was sampled from a woman aged 45-59 years with Graves' hyperthyroidism that later progressed to Graves' ophthalmopathy. The specimen sequenced was blood. The CDR3 sequence is CASSPQSGRGYNEQFF. CDR3 coding DNA: TGTGCCAGCAGCCCCCAGAGCGGGAGGGGATACAATGAGCAGTTCTTC. Filled out from reference TRBV7-9 and TRBJ2-1, the complete variable domain reads DTGVSQNPRHKITKRGQNVTFRCDPISEHNRLYWYRQTLGQGPEFLTYFQNEAQLEKSRLLSDRFSAERPKGSFSTLEIQRTEQGDSAMYLCASSPQSGRGYNEQFFGPGTRLTVL.